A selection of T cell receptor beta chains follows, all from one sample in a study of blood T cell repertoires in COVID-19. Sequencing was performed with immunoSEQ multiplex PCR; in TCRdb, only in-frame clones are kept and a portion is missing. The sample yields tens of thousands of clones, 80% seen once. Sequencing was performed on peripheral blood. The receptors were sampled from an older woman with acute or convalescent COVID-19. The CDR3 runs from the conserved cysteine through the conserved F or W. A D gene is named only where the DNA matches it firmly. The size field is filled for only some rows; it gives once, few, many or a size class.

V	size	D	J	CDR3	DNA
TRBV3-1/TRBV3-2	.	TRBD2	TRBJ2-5	CASSPTSGQETQYF	TGTGCCAGCAGCCCGACTAGCGGACAAGAGACCCAGTACTTC
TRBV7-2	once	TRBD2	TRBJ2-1	CASSRSGVGQFF	TGTGCCAGCAGCAGAAGCGGGGTAGGGCAGTTCTTC
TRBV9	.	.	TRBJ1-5	CASSVDSYSNQPQHF	TGTGCCAGCAGCGTAGACAGTTATAGCAATCAGCCCCAGCATTTT
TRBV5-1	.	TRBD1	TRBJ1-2	CASSSPGQFLGYTF	TGCGCCAGCAGTTCTCCGGGACAGTTTCTGGGCTACACCTTC
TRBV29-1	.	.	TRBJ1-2	CSVGERPSRGYTF	TGCAGCGTTGGTGAGAGGCCGTCCCGTGGCTACACCTTC
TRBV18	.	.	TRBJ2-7	CASSLSRGGGRSYEQYF	TGTGCCAGCTCCCTAAGCCGGGGCGGGGGCCGCTCCTACGAGCAGTACTTC
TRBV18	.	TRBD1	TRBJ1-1	CASSPRAGGNTEAFF	TGTGCCAGCTCACCACGGGCAGGGGGCAACACTGAAGCTTTCTTT
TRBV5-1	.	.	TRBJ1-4	CASSLGTLLSQKLFF	TGCGCCAGCAGCTTGGGGACACTGCTCTCCCAAAAACTGTTTTTT
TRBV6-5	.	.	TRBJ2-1	CASSPGGPAYNEQFF	TGTGCCAGCAGCCCCGGGGGGCCGGCTTACAATGAGCAGTTCTTC
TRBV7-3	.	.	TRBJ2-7	CASSQQAGADEQYF	TGTGCCAGCAGCCAACAGGCGGGGGCGGATGAGCAGTACTTC
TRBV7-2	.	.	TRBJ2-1	CASSRITYEQFF	TGTGCCAGCAGCCGAATAACATATGAGCAGTTCTTC
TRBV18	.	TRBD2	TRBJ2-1	CASSPGTSDNEQFF	TGTGCCAGCTCTCCCGGGACTAGCGATAATGAGCAGTTCTTC
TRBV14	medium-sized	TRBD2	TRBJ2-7	CASSQGLAGGLFSYEQYF	TGTGCCAGCAGCCAAGGACTAGCGGGGGGGCTTTTCTCCTACGAGCAGTACTTC
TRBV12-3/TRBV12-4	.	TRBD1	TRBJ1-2	CASSYGQGGYTF	TGTGCCAGCAGTTACGGACAGGGTGGCTACACCTTC
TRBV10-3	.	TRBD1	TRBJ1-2	CAISAGQDLYGYTF	TGTGCCATCAGCGCCGGACAGGACCTCTATGGCTACACCTTC
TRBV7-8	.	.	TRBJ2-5	CASSSLPGDEETQYF	TGTGCCAGCAGCTCCCTCCCAGGGGACGAAGAGACCCAGTACTTC
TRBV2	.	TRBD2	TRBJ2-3	CASTRRASGADTQYF	TGTGCCAGCACCCGAAGGGCTAGCGGGGCGGATACGCAGTATTTT
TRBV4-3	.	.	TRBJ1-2	CASSQGLAVYGYTF	TGCGCCAGCAGCCAAGGGCTCGCGGTCTATGGCTACACCTTC
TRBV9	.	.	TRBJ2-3	CASSVGPRPVSTDTQYF	TGTGCCAGCAGCGTAGGGCCTCGCCCCGTGAGCACAGATACGCAGTATTTT
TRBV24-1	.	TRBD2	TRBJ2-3	CATSDLPAGGSDTQYF	TGTGCCACCAGTGATTTACCAGCGGGGGGATCAGATACGCAGTATTTT
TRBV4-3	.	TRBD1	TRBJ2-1	CASSRTGTDFYNEQFF	TGCGCCAGCAGCCGCACCGGGACAGATTTCTACAATGAGCAGTTCTTC
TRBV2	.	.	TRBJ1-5	CASSDWQGDQPQHF	TGTGCCAGCAGTGATTGGCAGGGCGATCAGCCCCAGCATTTT
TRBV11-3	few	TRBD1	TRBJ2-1	CASSSRDRTWGEQFF	TGTGCCAGCAGCTCCCGGGACAGAACTTGGGGTGAGCAGTTCTTC
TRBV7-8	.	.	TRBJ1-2	CASSYYDYGYTF	TGTGCCAGCAGCTACTATGACTATGGCTACACCTTC
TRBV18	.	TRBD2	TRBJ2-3	CASSPVGGGTDTQYF	TGTGCCAGCTCCCCAGTGGGGGGGGGCACAGATACGCAGTATTTT
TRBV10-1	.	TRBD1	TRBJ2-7	CASRLPKRQGTAYEQYF	TGCGCCAGCAGACTCCCTAAGAGGCAAGGGACAGCCTACGAGCAGTACTTC
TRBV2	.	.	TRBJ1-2	CASSEVTGPYGYTF	TGTGCCAGCAGTGAGGTGACAGGTCCCTATGGCTACACCTTC
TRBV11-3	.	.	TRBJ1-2	CASSLRGYGYTF	TGTGCCAGCAGCCTCCGCGGCTATGGCTACACCTTC
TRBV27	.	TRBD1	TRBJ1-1	CASSLAPQGVYTEAFF	TGTGCCAGCAGTTTAGCCCCCCAGGGGGTTTACACTGAAGCTTTCTTT
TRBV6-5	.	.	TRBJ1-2	CASSFDSFGYTF	TGTGCCAGCAGTTTTGATAGCTTTGGCTACACCTTC
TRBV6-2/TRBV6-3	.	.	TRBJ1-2	CASSYSRSGMRGYTF	TGTGCCAGCAGTTACTCGCGATCAGGGATGCGTGGCTACACCTTC
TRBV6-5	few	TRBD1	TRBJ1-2	CASSYTGGWGSGYTF	TGTGCCAGCAGTTACACAGGGGGTTGGGGCAGTGGCTACACCTTC
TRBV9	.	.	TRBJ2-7	CASSVVAGEQYF	TGTGCCAGCAGCGTAGTTGCAGGCGAGCAGTACTTC
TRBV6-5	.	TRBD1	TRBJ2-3	CASSRQGRLDTQYF	TGTGCCAGCAGTCGACAGGGGAGACTGGATACGCAGTATTTT
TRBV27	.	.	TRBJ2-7	CASSRTMTGYEQYF	TGTGCCAGCAGCCGGACGATGACAGGATACGAGCAGTACTTC
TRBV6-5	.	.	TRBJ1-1	CASRGGDSMNTEAFF	TGTGCCAGCAGGGGAGGTGACAGTATGAACACTGAAGCTTTCTTT
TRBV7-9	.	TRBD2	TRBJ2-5	CASTPGLAEETQYF	TGTGCCAGCACCCCCGGACTAGCAGAAGAGACCCAGTACTTC
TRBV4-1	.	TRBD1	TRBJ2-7	CASSQNTGTGYEQYF	TGCGCCAGCAGCCAAAATACCGGGACAGGCTACGAGCAGTACTTC
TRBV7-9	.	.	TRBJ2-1	CASNLGGEQFF	TGTGCCAGCAACCTAGGAGGTGAGCAGTTCTTC
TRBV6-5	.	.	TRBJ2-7	CASSPGRFPYEQYF	TGTGCCAGCAGCCCAGGGAGGTTTCCCTACGAGCAGTACTTC
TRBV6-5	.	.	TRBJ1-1	CASSYSLTANTEAFF	TGTGCCAGCAGTTACTCCTTGACAGCGAACACTGAAGCTTTCTTT
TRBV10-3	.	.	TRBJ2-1	CAISVGGGPTGEQFF	TGTGCCATCAGTGTGGGGGGGGGCCCGACGGGTGAGCAGTTCTTC
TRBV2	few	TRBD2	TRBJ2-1	CASGRGNEQFF	TGTGCCAGTGGGAGGGGTAATGAGCAGTTCTTC
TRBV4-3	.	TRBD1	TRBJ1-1	CASSQGTVATEAFF	TGCGCCAGCAGCCAGGGGACAGTAGCCACTGAAGCTTTCTTT
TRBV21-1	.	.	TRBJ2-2	CASSLLQERGGWSPFTGELFF	TGTGCCAGCAGTCTATTACAGGAACGAGGGGGCTGGAGCCCGTTCACCGGGGAGCTGTTTTTT
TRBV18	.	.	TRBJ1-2	CASSPSSDYGYTF	TGTGCCAGCTCACCTTCCTCTGACTATGGCTACACCTTC
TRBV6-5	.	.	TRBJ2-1	CASSYGRGSYNEQFF	TGTGCCAGCAGTTACGGCAGGGGCTCCTACAATGAGCAGTTCTTC
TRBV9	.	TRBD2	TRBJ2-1	CASSVPSGGNNEQFF	TGTGCCAGCAGCGTCCCTAGCGGGGGCAACAATGAGCAGTTCTTC
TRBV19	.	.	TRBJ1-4	CASRVQATNEKLFF	TGTGCCAGCAGGGTCCAGGCAACTAATGAAAAACTGTTTTTT
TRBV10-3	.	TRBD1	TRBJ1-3	CAISGDRGNTIYF	TGTGCCATCAGTGGGGACAGAGGAAACACCATATATTTT
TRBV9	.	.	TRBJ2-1	CASSDTSGAQFF	TGTGCCAGCAGCGACACGAGTGGAGCGCAGTTCTTC
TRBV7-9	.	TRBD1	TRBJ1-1	CASSSSGGWTEAFF	TGTGCCAGCAGCTCTTCAGGGGGCTGGACTGAAGCTTTCTTT
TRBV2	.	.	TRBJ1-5	CASNIMDSFNQPQHF	TGTGCCAGCAATATCATGGACAGCTTCAATCAGCCCCAGCATTTT
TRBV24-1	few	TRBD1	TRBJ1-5	CATSDPRTGNQPQHF	TGTGCCACCAGTGATCCCCGGACAGGAAATCAGCCCCAGCATTTT
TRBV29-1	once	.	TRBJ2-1	CSVERGLSSYNEQFF	TGCAGCGTTGAAAGGGGCCTTAGCTCCTACAATGAGCAGTTCTTC